Below are 11 T cell receptor beta chains sequenced from a single sample in a study of monozygotic twins with inflammatory bowel disease (dated by TCRdb to about 2019). The library was made by 5' RACE. Data came from an Illumina HiSeq 2500. Through TCRdb reprocessing, the reads give one entry per CDR3 protein sequence; DNA is omitted. The table of this sample itemizes 350,000 to 550,000 distinct CDR3 sequences. The top ten constitute 2.4% of the sample. Sequencing was carried out using blood. Source of these receptors: a human donor with ulcerative colitis or Crohn's disease, or a healthy co-twin of an affected twin (not recorded which).

V gene TRBV10-3 combines with J gene TRBJ2-5. Germline V gene data show CDR1 as ENHRY and CDR2 as SYGVKD. The length of the CDR3 is 11 residues. The CDR3 loop reads CATRGQETQYF.

The chain is built from TRBV6-6 and TRBJ2-3; the D call from TCRdb, TRBD1, cannot be confirmed without DNA. This CDR3 is 14 amino acids long. Germline-derived CDR1 and CDR2 are MNHNY and SVGAGI (reference sequence). CDR3 region: CASSYARDSDTQYF.

The V gene is TRBV4-2, the J gene TRBJ2-6. This CDR3 has 16 amino acids. Germline V gene sequence: CDR1 LGHNA, CDR2 YNFKEQ. CDR3: CASSQVVTSGANVLTF.

The V call is TRBV5-4, the J call TRBJ2-5; TCRdb's assignment of TRBD1 cannot be checked, as there is no DNA. From germline, CDR1 is SGHNT and CDR2 YYREEE (reference sequence). This CDR3 spans 14 amino acids. Here the CDR3 reads CASSGGGRPETQYF.

The chain has TRBV10-3 and TRBJ2-3. The CDR3 is 13 residues long. Germline values: CDR1 ENHRY, CDR2 SYGVKD. CDR3 in amino acids: CAIRQGVLDTQYF.

The chain combines TRBV5-5 with TRBJ1-6; TCRdb's assignment of TRBD1 cannot be checked, as there is no DNA. CDR1 is SGHKS, CDR2 YYEKEE, per germline (reference sequence). CDR3 size: 14 residues. CDR3 region: CASSSPLKGSPLHF.

The rearrangement joins TRBV28 to TRBJ2-1; there is no DNA to check the TCRdb D call of TRBD1. CDR1 is MDHEN and CDR2 is SYDVKM in the germline V gene. There are 13 residues in the CDR3. CDR3: CASSTTQGLGQFF.

The V and J genes are TRBV3-1 and TRBJ1-2. Germline-derived CDR1 and CDR2 are LGHDT and YNNKEL (reference sequence). The CDR3 spans 15 residues. This chain's CDR3 is CASSLFGEGLYGYTF.

The J gene is TRBJ2-2, the V gene TRBV6-1; TCRdb's assignment of TRBD1 cannot be checked, as there is no DNA. Germline V gene sequence: CDR1 MNHNS, CDR2 SASEGT. CDR3 length: 13 residues. The CDR3 protein is CASSSQGSGQLFF.

This chain uses TRBV29-1 with TRBJ2-2; the TCRdb D gene call, TRBD1, has no DNA to confirm it. The germline V gene has CDR1 SQVTM and CDR2 ANQGSEA. This CDR3 spans 15 amino acids. The CDR3 loop reads CSVHAQGRNTGELFF.

The chain employs TRBV5-1 and TRBJ2-4. CDR3 length: 15 residues. The germline CDR1 and CDR2 sequences are SGHRS and YFSETQ. The CDR3 is CASSLAQGGKNIQYF.